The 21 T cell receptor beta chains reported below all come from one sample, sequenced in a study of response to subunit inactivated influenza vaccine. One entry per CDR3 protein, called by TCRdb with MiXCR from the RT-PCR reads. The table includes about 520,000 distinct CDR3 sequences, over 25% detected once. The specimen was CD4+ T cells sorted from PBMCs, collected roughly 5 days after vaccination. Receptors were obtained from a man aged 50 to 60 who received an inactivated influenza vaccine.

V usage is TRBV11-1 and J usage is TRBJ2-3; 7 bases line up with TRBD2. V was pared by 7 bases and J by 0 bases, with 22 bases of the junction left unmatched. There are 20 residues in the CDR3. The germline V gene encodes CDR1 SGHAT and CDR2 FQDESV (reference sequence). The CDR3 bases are TGTGCCAGCAACCAAATCCTCTTGGGGTCTAGCGGAATTAGCACAGATACGCAGTATTTT. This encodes CASNQILLGSSGISTDTQYF.

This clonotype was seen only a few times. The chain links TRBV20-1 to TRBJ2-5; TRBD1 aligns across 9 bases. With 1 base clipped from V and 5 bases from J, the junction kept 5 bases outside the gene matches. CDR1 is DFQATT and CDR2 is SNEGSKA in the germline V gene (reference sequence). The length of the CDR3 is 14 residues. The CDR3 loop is CSARVQGARETQYF. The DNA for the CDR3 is TGCAGTGCTAGAGTACAGGGGGCCAGGGAGACCCAGTACTTC.

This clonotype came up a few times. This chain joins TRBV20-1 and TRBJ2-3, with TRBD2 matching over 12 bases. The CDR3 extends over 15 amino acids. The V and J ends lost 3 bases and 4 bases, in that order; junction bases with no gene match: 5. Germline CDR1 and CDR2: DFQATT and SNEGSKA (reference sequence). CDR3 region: CSARGSSGGADTQYF. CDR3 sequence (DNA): TGCAGTGCTAGGGGTTCTAGCGGGGGGGCAGATACGCAGTATTTT.

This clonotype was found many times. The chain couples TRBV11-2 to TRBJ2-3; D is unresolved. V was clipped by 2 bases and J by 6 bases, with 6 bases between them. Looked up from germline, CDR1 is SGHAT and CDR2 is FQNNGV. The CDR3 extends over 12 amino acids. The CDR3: CASSLTLDTQYF. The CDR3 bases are TGTGCCAGCAGCTTAACGTTGGATACGCAGTATTTT.

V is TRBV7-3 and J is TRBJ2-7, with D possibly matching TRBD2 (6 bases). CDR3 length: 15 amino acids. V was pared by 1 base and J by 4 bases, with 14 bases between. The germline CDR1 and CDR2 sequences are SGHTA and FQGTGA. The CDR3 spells CASSLMGTSSYEQYF. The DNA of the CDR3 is TGTGCCAGCAGCTTAATGGGGACTTCGTCGTACGAGCAGTACTTC.

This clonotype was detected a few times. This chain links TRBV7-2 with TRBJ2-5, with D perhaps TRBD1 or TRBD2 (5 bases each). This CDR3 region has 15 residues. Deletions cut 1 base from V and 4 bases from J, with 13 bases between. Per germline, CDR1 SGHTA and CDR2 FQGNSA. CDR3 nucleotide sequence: TGTGCCAGCAGCTTAGTTCCGGGGCCCTCAGAGACCCAGTACTTC. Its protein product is CASSLVPGPSETQYF. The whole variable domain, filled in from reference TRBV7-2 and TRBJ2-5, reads GAGVSQSPSNKVTEKGKDVELRCDPISGHTALYWYRQSLGQGLEFLIYFQGNSAPDKSGLPSDRFSAERTGGSVSTLTIQRTQQEDSAVYLCASSLVPGPSETQYFGPGTRLLVL.

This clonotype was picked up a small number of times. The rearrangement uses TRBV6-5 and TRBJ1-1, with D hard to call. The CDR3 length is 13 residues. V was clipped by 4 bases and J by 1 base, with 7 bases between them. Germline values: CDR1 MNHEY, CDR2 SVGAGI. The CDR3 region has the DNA TGTGCCAGCAGTTCATCTTCGAACACTGAAGCTTTCTTT. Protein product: CASSSSSNTEAFF.

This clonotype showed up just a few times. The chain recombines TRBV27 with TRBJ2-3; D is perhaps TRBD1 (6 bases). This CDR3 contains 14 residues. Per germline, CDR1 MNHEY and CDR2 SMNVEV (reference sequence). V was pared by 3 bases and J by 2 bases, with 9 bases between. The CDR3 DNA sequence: TGTGCCAGCAGTTTTCAGGGGTACACAGATACGCAGTATTTT. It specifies CASSFQGYTDTQYF.

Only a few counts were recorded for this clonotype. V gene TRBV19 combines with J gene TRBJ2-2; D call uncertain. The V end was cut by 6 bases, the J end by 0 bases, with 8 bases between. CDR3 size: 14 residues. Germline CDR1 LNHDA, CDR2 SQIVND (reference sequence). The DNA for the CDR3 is TGTGCCAGTAGGACGGTCACGAACACCGGGGAGCTGTTTTTT. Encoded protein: CASRTVTNTGELFF.

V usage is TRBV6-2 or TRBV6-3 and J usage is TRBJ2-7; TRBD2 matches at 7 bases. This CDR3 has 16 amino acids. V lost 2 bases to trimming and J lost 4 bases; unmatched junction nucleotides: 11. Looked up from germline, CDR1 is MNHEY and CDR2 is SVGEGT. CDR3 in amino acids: CASSYDSAGRLYEQYF. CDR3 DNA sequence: TGTGCCAGCAGTTACGATAGTGCCGGGAGGTTATACGAGCAGTACTTC.

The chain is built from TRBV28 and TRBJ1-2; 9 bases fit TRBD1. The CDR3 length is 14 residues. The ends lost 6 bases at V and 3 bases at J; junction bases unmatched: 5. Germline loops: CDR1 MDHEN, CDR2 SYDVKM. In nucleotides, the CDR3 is TGTGCCAGCAGGCGACAGGGGGAACACTATGGCTACACCTTC. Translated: CASRRQGEHYGYTF.

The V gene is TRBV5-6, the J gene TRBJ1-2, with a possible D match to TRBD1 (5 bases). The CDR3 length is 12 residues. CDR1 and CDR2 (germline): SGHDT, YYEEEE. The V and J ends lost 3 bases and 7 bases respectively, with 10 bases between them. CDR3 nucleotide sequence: TGTGCCAGCAGCTCAGGGAGATCTGGCTACACCTTC. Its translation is CASSSGRSGYTF.

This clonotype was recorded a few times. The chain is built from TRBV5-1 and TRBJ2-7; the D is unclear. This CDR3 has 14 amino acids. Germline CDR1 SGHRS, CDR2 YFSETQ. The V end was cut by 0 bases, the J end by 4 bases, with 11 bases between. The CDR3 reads CASSLEGFGYEQYF. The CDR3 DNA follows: TGCGCCAGCAGCTTGGAAGGGTTCGGATACGAGCAGTACTTC.

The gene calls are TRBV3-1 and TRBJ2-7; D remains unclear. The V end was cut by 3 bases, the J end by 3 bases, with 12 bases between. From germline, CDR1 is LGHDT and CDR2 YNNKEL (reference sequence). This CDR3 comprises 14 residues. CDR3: CASSHTGLGYEQYF. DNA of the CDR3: TGTGCCAGCAGCCACACGGGCTTGGGCTACGAGCAGTACTTC.

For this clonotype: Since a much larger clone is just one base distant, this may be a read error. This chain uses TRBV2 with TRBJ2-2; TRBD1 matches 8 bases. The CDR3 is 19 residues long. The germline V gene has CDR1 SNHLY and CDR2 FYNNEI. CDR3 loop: CTSRAGTGNVARNTGELFF. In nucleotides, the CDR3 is TGTACCAGCAGGGCCGGGACAGGAAATGTTGCCAGAAACACCGGGGAGCTGTTTTTT.

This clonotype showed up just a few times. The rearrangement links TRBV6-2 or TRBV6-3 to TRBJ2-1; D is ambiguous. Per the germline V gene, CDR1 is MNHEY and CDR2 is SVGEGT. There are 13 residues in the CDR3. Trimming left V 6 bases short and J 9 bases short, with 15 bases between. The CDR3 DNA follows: TGTGCCAGCAGGACTTCCCCCCTAAGTGAGCAGTTCTTC. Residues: CASRTSPLSEQFF.

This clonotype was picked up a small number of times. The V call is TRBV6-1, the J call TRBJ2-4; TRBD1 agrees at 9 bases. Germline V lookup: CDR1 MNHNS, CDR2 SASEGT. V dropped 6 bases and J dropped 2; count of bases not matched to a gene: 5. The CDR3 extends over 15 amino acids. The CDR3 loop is CASSKGTGTKNIQYF. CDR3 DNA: TGTGCCAGCAGCAAAGGGACAGGGACCAAAAACATTCAGTACTTC.

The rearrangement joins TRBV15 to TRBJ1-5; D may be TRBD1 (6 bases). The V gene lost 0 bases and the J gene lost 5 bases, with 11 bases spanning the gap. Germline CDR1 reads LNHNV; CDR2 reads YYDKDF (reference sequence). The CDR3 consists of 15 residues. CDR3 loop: CATSRDPGAHQPQHF. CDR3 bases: TGTGCCACCAGCAGAGATCCGGGGGCGCATCAGCCCCAGCATTTT.

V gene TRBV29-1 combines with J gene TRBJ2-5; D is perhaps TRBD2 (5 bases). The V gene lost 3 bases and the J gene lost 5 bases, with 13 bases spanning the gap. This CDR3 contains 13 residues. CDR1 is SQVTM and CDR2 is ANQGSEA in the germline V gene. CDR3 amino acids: CSVDRTPGETQYF. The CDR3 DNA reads TGCAGCGTTGACAGGACTCCGGGCGAGACCCAGTACTTC.

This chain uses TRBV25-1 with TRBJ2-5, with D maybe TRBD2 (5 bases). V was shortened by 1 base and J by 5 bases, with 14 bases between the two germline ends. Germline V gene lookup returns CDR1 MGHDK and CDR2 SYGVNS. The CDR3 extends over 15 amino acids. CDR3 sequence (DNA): TGTGCCAGCAGTGAATCCCCTGCGGGTTGGGAGACCCAGTACTTC. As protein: CASSESPAGWETQYF.

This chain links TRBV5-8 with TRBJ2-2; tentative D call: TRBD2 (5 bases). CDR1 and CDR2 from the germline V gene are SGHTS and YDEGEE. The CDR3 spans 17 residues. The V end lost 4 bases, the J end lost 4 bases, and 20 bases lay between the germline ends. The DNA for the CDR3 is TGTGCCAGCAGCATGGCCCGGGATTGGAAGGGCACCGGGGAGCTGTTTTTT. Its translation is CASSMARDWKGTGELFF.